The 15 T cell receptor beta chains in this list originate from one sample, sequenced in a study of control samples from healthy donors and cancer patients. The assay was immunoSEQ multiplex PCR, and TCRdb's table has in-frame clones only and misses some. The sample shows approximately 100,000 clones, about 84% of them seen only once. The specimen was blood. The source of these receptors is a woman in her thirties or forties in good health.

The genes are TRBV7-8 and TRBJ2-7; 8 positions match TRBD1. The V gene's germline CDR1 is SGHVS and CDR2 FQNEAQ. CDR3 size: 15 residues. Germline trimming cut 5 bases from V and 3 bases from J; bases unmatched to any gene: 9. The CDR3 DNA is TGTGCCAGCAGCCCCCGACAGGGGAAAAGCTACGAGCAGTACTTC. It codes for CASSPRQGKSYEQYF.

The rearrangement joins TRBV24-1 to TRBJ1-1; unclear D gene. Germline CDR1 KGHDR, CDR2 SFDVKD. V was trimmed by 4 bases and J by 1 base, leaving 6 bases between them. This CDR3 comprises 13 residues. The CDR3 loop is CATSDRWNTEAFF. The CDR3 DNA reads TGTGCCACCAGTGACCGGTGGAACACTGAAGCTTTCTTT.

The chain employs TRBV15 and TRBJ1-1; D may be TRBD1 (5 bases). V was pared by 0 bases and J by 4 bases, with 12 bases between. The germline gives CDR1 LNHNV, CDR2 YYDKDF (reference sequence). This CDR3 is 15 amino acids long. The DNA for the CDR3 is TGTGCCACCAGCAGAGAGGGCGGGGGGGTCACTGAAGCTTTCTTT. Translating it yields CATSREGGGVTEAFF.

The rearrangement links TRBV29-1 to TRBJ1-1; D is ambiguous. From germline, CDR1 is SQVTM and CDR2 ANQGSEA. Trimming pared 2 bases from V and 4 bases from J, leaving 5 bases between. This CDR3 is 11 amino acids long. The CDR3 protein is CSVEWGTEAFF. In DNA, the CDR3 is TGCAGCGTTGAATGGGGCACTGAAGCTTTCTTT.

This chain joins TRBV19 and TRBJ2-7; D is possibly TRBD2 (5 bases). This CDR3 is 11 amino acids long. Germline values: CDR1 LNHDA, CDR2 SQIVND (reference sequence). The germline V and J ends were trimmed by 3 bases and 8 bases, with 8 bases remaining between them. CDR3 in amino acids: CASSIGRKQYF. The CDR3, as DNA: TGTGCCAGTAGTATTGGGAGAAAGCAGTACTTC.

DNA of the CDR3: TGCGCCAGCAGTGAGGGGCGGGGGGGCTCCTACAATGAGCAGTTCTTC. As protein: CASSEGRGGSYNEQFF. V gene TRBV10-2 combines with J gene TRBJ2-1; 9 nucleotides line up with TRBD2. Germline CDR1 and CDR2: WSHSY and SAAADI. Losses at the gene ends were 2 bases for V and 0 bases for J; bases not matched to a gene: 2. There are 16 residues in the CDR3.

The chain joins TRBV7-2 to TRBJ2-3; D not resolved. With 2 bases removed from V and 1 base from J, the gap between germline ends came to 13 bases. The CDR3 runs to 16 residues. In germline, CDR1 is SGHTA, CDR2 FQGNSA. This CDR3 is CASSLLVRSGTDTQYF. CDR3 DNA: TGTGCCAGCAGCTTACTGGTTAGGTCGGGCACAGATACGCAGTATTTT.

In its sample, this clone ranks as medium-sized (0.01 to 0.1%). The genes are TRBV7-2 and TRBJ2-7; no reliable D call. Germline CDR1 and CDR2: SGHTA and FQGNSA. This CDR3 is 11 amino acids long. V was clipped by 5 bases and J by 6 bases, with 8 bases between them. The CDR3 region is CASSLSFEQYF. The CDR3 coding sequence is TGTGCCAGCAGCCTCTCTTTCGAGCAGTACTTC.

V is TRBV18 and J is TRBJ1-2, with no clear D. Trimming took 2 bases from V and 8 from J, leaving 15 bases between them. The CDR3 spans 14 residues. Germline CDR1 KGHSH, CDR2 LQKENI. The CDR3 bases are TGTGCCAGCTCACCAATGGAGATCCCCGAGGGCTACACCTTC. Translated, it gives CASSPMEIPEGYTF.

The chain is built from TRBV19 and TRBJ1-2; D is uncertain. Germline V lookup: CDR1 LNHDA, CDR2 SQIVND (reference sequence). V was pared by 3 bases and J by 4 bases, with 12 bases between. This CDR3 has 14 amino acids. The CDR3 DNA reads TGTGCCAGTAGTATTAGTAACAGTCGCTATGGCTACACCTTC. This gives the protein CASSISNSRYGYTF.

The rearrangement links TRBV12-3 or TRBV12-4 to TRBJ1-5; TRBD1 agrees at 7 bases. The trim removed 6 bases at V and 6 bases at J, leaving 2 bases unmatched. The CDR3 length is 12 residues. The CDR3 sequence: CASSYRGQPQHF. The CDR3 DNA sequence: TGTGCCAGCAGCTACAGGGGTCAGCCCCAGCATTTT.

The chain has TRBV23-1 and TRBJ2-7; 8 nucleotides line up with TRBD2. TRBV23-1 belongs to the ORF category, with a function that is uncertain. The CDR3 runs 18 residues. The junction had 16 bases not matched to a gene; V was cut back by 4 bases and J by 2 bases. Written as DNA, the CDR3 is TGCGCCAGCAGTCCTTTGAGCGGGGGCCTGGGAGGGGCCTACGAGCAGTACTTC. It codes for CASSPLSGGLGGAYEQYF.

This clone appeared a few times. The V gene is TRBV18, the J gene TRBJ1-1, with D tentatively TRBD1 (5 bases). This CDR3 region has 13 residues. V shed 1 base and J shed 10 bases, with 13 bases lying between them. Germline V lookup: CDR1 KGHSH, CDR2 LQKENI. The CDR3 spells CASSPQGTRAAFF. The CDR3, as DNA: TGTGCCAGCTCACCACAGGGGACCCGGGCAGCTTTCTTT.

The chain recombines TRBV6-5 with TRBJ1-5; 7 bases align to TRBD1. V gave up 8 bases and J gave up 0 bases; unmatched junction bases: 7. This CDR3 has 15 residues. From germline, CDR1 is MNHEY and CDR2 SVGAGI. CDR3 nucleotides: TGTGCCAGCCTCACCCGACAGGGTAGCAATCAGCCCCAGCATTTT. This codes for CASLTRQGSNQPQHF.

This chain links TRBV6-5 with TRBJ1-2; no clear D. In germline, CDR1 is MNHEY, CDR2 SVGAGI. CDR3 length: 13 residues. Here the CDR3 DNA reads TGTACGACCTGGGGAACAGAGGACTATGGCTACACCTTC. Translated: CTTWGTEDYGYTF.